The 3 T cell receptor beta chains below were found in one sample sequenced in a study of beta chain features in type 1 diabetes. The antigens for these receptors are not known. Reverse transcribing all isolated RNA meant expressed TCRB transcripts were sequenced. Here immunoSEQ multiplex PCR was the method, and the copy in TCRdb shows in-frame clones only, minus some. The repertoire holds hundreds of thousands of clones, with roughly 13% as singletons. The study's findings and limits: Moderate but significant shortening of TCRB CDR3s was recorded in all four CD4+ subsets from Type 1 diabetes patients.

Material for sequencing was naive CD4+ T cells from blood. The receptors stem from a man between 18 and 29 years old with type 1 diabetes.

This clone was observed a few times. The CDR3 region has the DNA TGTGCCTGGAGTAGAAGAGCAGGGGTCGATGAGCAGTTCTTC. It codes for CAWSRRAGVDEQFF. J is TRBJ2-1 and V is TRBV30, with D possibly matching TRBD1 (6 bases). The CDR3 loop spans 14 amino acids. Per germline, CDR1 GTSNPN and CDR2 SVGIG (reference sequence). V was cut by 2 bases and J by 8 bases, with 16 bases left in between.

This clone was seen a handful of times. V and J are TRBV4-1 and TRBJ1-1, with 7 bases fitting TRBD1. This CDR3 has 18 residues. The V gene's germline CDR1 is MGHRA and CDR2 YSYEKL. V was pared by 3 bases and J by 0 bases, with 13 bases of the junction left unmatched. The chain's CDR3 is CASSHGPGTAIMNTEAFF. Here the CDR3 DNA reads TGCGCCAGCAGCCACGGCCCGGGGACAGCAATCATGAACACTGAAGCTTTCTTT.

J is TRBJ1-1 and V is TRBV19; TRBD1 is a possible D gene (5 bases). This CDR3 contains 13 residues. CDR1 LNHDA and CDR2 SQIVND come from the germline V gene (reference sequence). The V and J ends lost 6 bases and 8 bases respectively, with 16 bases between them. Written as DNA, the CDR3 is TGTGCCAGTAGGGACATGGTGAATGCGGAAGCTTTCTTT. This translates into CASRDMVNAEAFF.